This TCR beta chain came from a study of shared clonotypes between healthy human individuals. TCRdb's table, derived via immunoSEQ multiplex PCR, lists solely in-frame clones and lacks some. The sample gives approximately 2,200,000 clones, 85% to 95% of which show up once; more than 1.5% is in the top ten. Study-wide results and caveats: Shared clonotypes across all four donors exceeded non-shared ones in generation probability. The sharing of 4% to 5.5% of naive CD4 clonotypes was seen across several donors.

Germline lookup yields CDR1 LNHNV and CDR2 YYDKDF (reference sequence). The V and J ends lost 5 bases and 0 bases, in that order; junction bases with no gene match: 6. The CDR3 has 16 residues. Regarding this clone: Its antigen is still unknown.

Naive CD8 cells lacked CD45RO, underwent positive selection for CCR7 and left out terminally differentiated effector memory CD45RA+ cells. This clonotype was obtained from a young man in good health. Some clones in this sample may be carry-over from other donors' samples. The sample comprised naive CD8+ T cells from PBMCs. The chain couples TRBV15 to TRBJ2-4; 8 bases map to TRBD1. CDR3 bases: TGTGCCACCAGCGTGGACAGGGAGCTAGCCAAAAACATTCAGTACTTC. Residues: CATSVDRELAKNIQYF.